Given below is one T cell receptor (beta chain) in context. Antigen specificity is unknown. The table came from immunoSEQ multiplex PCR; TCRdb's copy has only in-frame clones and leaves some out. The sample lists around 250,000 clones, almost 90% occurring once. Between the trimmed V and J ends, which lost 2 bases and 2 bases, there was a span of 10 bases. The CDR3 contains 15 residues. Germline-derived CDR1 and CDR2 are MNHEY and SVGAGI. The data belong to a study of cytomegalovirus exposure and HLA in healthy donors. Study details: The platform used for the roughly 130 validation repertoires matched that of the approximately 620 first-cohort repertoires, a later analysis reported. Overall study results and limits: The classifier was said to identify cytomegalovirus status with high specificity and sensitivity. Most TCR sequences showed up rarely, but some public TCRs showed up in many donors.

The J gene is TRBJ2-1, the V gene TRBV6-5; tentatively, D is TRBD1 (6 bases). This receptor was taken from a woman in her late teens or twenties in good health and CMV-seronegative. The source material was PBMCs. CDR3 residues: CASSYGQGTYNEQFF. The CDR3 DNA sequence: TGTGCCAGCAGTTACGGTCAGGGGACCTACAATGAGCAGTTCTTC.